One and the same sample provided the 2 T cell receptor beta chains below, sequenced in a study of T cells expressing NK-cell markers. TCRdb reprocessed the 5' RACE reads, with one entry per CDR3 protein and no DNA. The sample data list 550,000 to 600,000 distinct CDR3 sequences. The sequencing sample was made of blood T cells: a sorted CD56 or NKG2C T cell subset, CD4+ or CD8+ T cells, or bulk PBMC T cells (not recorded which). Receptor source: a man between 18 and 29 years old in good health.

The CDR3 sequence is CASSVAGGPTEQFF. The rearrangement links TRBV9 to TRBJ2-1; TCRdb indicates TRBD2, and absent DNA this call remains unverified. The CDR3 has 14 residues. Germline V gives CDR1 SGDLS, CDR2 YYNGEE.

This chain connects TRBV29-1 to TRBJ1-1; TCRdb names TRBD1, which stays unverified in the absence of DNA. The germline V gene has CDR1 SQVTM and CDR2 ANQGSEA. CDR3 length: 13 amino acids. CDR3 sequence: CSDQGAMNTEAFF.